These 30 T cell receptor beta chains share one sample of origin, sequenced in a study of blood T cells in healthy people across ages. The use of a sample-barcoded 5' primer and a J-beta primer mix characterized a second PCR of 7 to 11 cycles. MiXCR was run by TCRdb on the 5' RACE reads, yielding one entry per CDR3 protein. The table lists 1.5 million to 2 million distinct CDR3 sequences, approximately 28% of them singletons. Sequencing was performed on blood. Receptors were obtained from a woman aged 25 to 45 in good health.

The chain carries TRBV6-1 and TRBJ1-2; perhaps TRBD1 as D (5 bases). Trimming removed 10 bases from V and 0 bases from J, with 24 bases in between. Germline lookup yields CDR1 MNHNS and CDR2 SASEGT. The CDR3 length is 17 residues. The CDR3 DNA sequence: TGTGCCACCAAAACAGGACGCGGTGCAGGAGCTAACTATGGCTACACCTTC. Translating gives CATKTGRGAGANYGYTF.

The table lists this clonotype with a few counts. The CDR3 DNA sequence: TGCAGCGTTGTGTGGACAGGGGGATTTTCACCCCTCCACTTT. As protein: CSVVWTGGFSPLHF. V gene TRBV29-1 combines with J gene TRBJ1-6, with 10 bases identical to TRBD1. Germline CDR1 reads SQVTM; CDR2 reads ANQGSEA. The J segment lost 9 bases and the V segment lost 4 bases, leaving 6 bases of the junction unmatched. The CDR3 has 14 residues.

This clonotype came up a few times. The V call is TRBV9, the J call TRBJ2-5; 9 nucleotides line up with TRBD2. Germline V gives CDR1 SGDLS, CDR2 YYNGEE. With V trimmed by 4 bases and J by 7 bases, 8 bases remained unmatched. This CDR3 spans 14 amino acids. CDR3 sequence (DNA): TGTGCCAGCAGCCCATGGACTAGCGTCGGGACCCAGTACTTC. Its translation is CASSPWTSVGTQYF.

This clonotype was observed many times. This chain joins TRBV5-5 and TRBJ2-3; TRBD2 might be the D (6 bases). Trimming pared 2 bases from V and 5 bases from J, leaving 12 bases between. CDR1 and CDR2 (germline): SGHKS, YYEKEE (reference sequence). The CDR3 spans 14 residues. This chain's CDR3 is CASSFRLGGDTQYF. CDR3 nucleotides: TGTGCCAGCAGCTTTCGACTAGGCGGAGATACGCAGTATTTT.

This clonotype has ten or more counts. The chain joins TRBV6-6 to TRBJ2-7, with 12 bases fitting TRBD1. The CDR3 sequence is 15 residues long. V trimming: 6 bases; J trimming: 7 bases; junction bases outside the gene matches: 10. Germline V gives CDR1 MNHNY, CDR2 SVGAGI (reference sequence). The CDR3 DNA sequence: TGTGCCAGCAGCTTCCCCGGGACAGGGGGCATTGAGCAGTACTTC. Amino acid sequence: CASSFPGTGGIEQYF.

The J gene is TRBJ2-5, the V gene TRBV12-3 or TRBV12-4; 8 nucleotides match TRBD2. This CDR3 is 12 amino acids long. The V segment lost 7 bases and the J segment 11 bases; nucleotides outside the gene matches: 9. The CDR3 sequence is CASTMSGGEQYF. The CDR3 DNA reads as TGTGCCAGCACCATGTCGGGAGGGGAGCAGTACTTC.

The chain joins TRBV10-1 to TRBJ2-7; D is possibly TRBD1 or TRBD2 (6 bases each). In germline, CDR1 is WNHNN, CDR2 SYGVQD (reference sequence). Trimming removed 0 bases at V and 5 bases at J, with 14 bases between. CDR3 length: 15 residues. The CDR3 here is CASSESGTGAHEQYF. The CDR3 DNA reads TGCGCCAGCAGTGAGTCGGGTACGGGGGCCCACGAGCAGTACTTC.

Note on this clonotype: Mismatch with germline at one junction end may stem from a read error. The rearrangement joins TRBV20-1 to TRBJ1-5; the D gene is possibly TRBD1 (5 bases). Germline V lookup: CDR1 DFQATT, CDR2 SNEGSKA (reference sequence). The CDR3 runs to 15 residues. CDR3 sequence: CSARDLTGSNHPQHF. The DNA for the CDR3 is TGCAGTGCTAGAGATCTAACAGGAAGCAATCACCCCCAGCATTTT.

This clonotype was seen a few times. This CDR3 reads CASSLDGAVNEQFF. In nucleotides, the CDR3 is TGTGCCAGCAGTTTAGATGGTGCGGTGAATGAGCAGTTCTTC. The rearrangement uses TRBV12-3 or TRBV12-4 and TRBJ2-1, with no clear D. V dropped 1 base and J dropped 7 bases, with 11 bases sitting between them. CDR3 length equals 14 residues.

In its sample, this clonotype was seen many times. The chain has TRBV5-5 and TRBJ2-5, with 7 bases identical to TRBD1. Unmatched junction bases numbered 7, after V lost 4 bases and J lost 1 base. This CDR3 is 15 amino acids long. Germline CDR1 reads SGHKS; CDR2 reads YYEKEE (reference sequence). CDR3 nucleotide sequence: TGTGCCAGCAGCGGGGGACAGTTCCTCCAAGAGACCCAGTACTTC. It translates to CASSGGQFLQETQYF.

This sequence joins TRBV5-6 and TRBJ2-7; D call uncertain. The J call may be wrong; the DNA end is better matched by TRBJ2-4. The CDR3 is made up of 13 amino acids. Germline values: CDR1 SGHDT, CDR2 YYEEEE. The CDR3 nucleotides read TGTGCCAGCAGCTTGGGCAAAGAAAACATTCAGTACTTC. This sequence encodes CASSLGKENIQYF.

The rearrangement links TRBV6-5 to TRBJ1-5; 8 bases align to TRBD1. The CDR3 runs 14 residues. CDR1 MNHEY and CDR2 SVGAGI come from the germline V gene. V lost 6 bases, J lost 5 bases, and 6 bases stayed unmatched. The CDR3 bases are TGTGCCAGCAGCTCGGGACAGGAAGATCAGCCCCAGCATTTT. Protein sequence: CASSSGQEDQPQHF.

This clonotype was picked up many times. The CDR3 protein is CATAGGIGTQYF. The CDR3 bases are TGTGCCACCGCTGGGGGGATAGGGACCCAGTACTTC. The chain recombines TRBV10-3 with TRBJ2-5; D might be TRBD2 (6 bases). V lost 10 bases to trimming and J lost 7 bases, with 16 bases between them. CDR1 and CDR2 from the germline V gene are ENHRY and SYGVKD. The CDR3 is made up of 12 amino acids.

Turning to this clonotype: A much larger clone differs from this one at a single base, so this may be a read error. The rearrangement links TRBV29-1 to TRBJ2-5; tentatively, D is TRBD2 (5 bases). This CDR3 has 13 residues. Germline V gene lookup returns CDR1 SQVTM and CDR2 ANQGSEA. V was clipped by 7 bases and J by 5 bases, with 17 bases between them. The CDR3 sequence: CSAGILPGETQYF. CDR3 DNA sequence: TGCAGCGCTGGTATCCTGCCGGGGGAGACCCAGTACTTC.

With regard to this clonotype: One junction end does not reproduce the germline sequence, and a read error may be involved. This chain joins TRBV7-2 and TRBJ2-5; TRBD1 agrees at 8 bases. The CDR3 is 15 residues long. Germline CDR1 reads SGHTA; CDR2 reads FQGNSA. The CDR3 spells CANSSNRGLTETQYF. For the CDR3, the DNA is TGTGCCAACAGCTCCAACAGGGGGTTGACAGAGACCCAGTACTTC.

As for this clonotype: A much larger clone differs by one base, so this may be a read error. The chain uses TRBV20-1 and TRBJ1-2; 7 bases match TRBD1. Germline CDR1 DFQATT, CDR2 SNEGSKA (reference sequence). The CDR3 consists of 14 residues. Germline trimming cut 4 bases from V and 2 bases from J; bases unmatched to any gene: 7. CDR3 nucleotide sequence: TGCAGTGCTACAGGGGGGACTGAAAACTATGGCTACACCTTC. Translated, it gives CSATGGTENYGYTF.

The chain joins TRBV6-5 to TRBJ2-7; 7 nucleotides align to TRBD1. The germline CDR1 and CDR2 sequences are MNHEY and SVGAGI. The junction had 8 bases not matched to a gene; V was cut back by 4 bases and J by 2 bases. This CDR3 region has 15 residues. As DNA, the CDR3 is TGTGCCAGCAGTTTAGGGACAGAGGGAACCTACGAGCAGTACTTC. Protein product: CASSLGTEGTYEQYF.

The chain is built from TRBV7-2 and TRBJ2-3, with 8 bases fitting TRBD2. Germline CDR1 SGHTA, CDR2 FQGNSA. This CDR3 is built from 14 residues. V lost 5 bases to trimming and J lost 12 bases; unmatched junction nucleotides: 13. CDR3 in DNA: TGTGCCAGCAGCGAACAACTTACGGGGGGGCGTCAGTATTTT. Translation: CASSEQLTGGRQYF.

The V call is TRBV20-1, the J call TRBJ1-4; D unresolved. Germline V CDR1 and CDR2: DFQATT, SNEGSKA (reference sequence). CDR3 length: 14 residues. V gave up 2 bases and J gave up 0 bases, with 7 bases separating them. The chain's CDR3 is CSARRPATNEKLFF. CDR3 DNA sequence: TGCAGTGCTAGAAGACCCGCAACTAATGAAAAACTGTTTTTT.

The V and J genes are TRBV7-9 and TRBJ2-1; 8 bases are shared with TRBD2. Germline CDR1 reads SEHNR; CDR2 reads FQNEAQ (reference sequence). With 5 bases clipped from V and 4 bases from J, the junction kept 10 bases outside the gene matches. This CDR3 is 16 amino acids long. The CDR3, as DNA: TGTGCCAGCAGCCCCTCGAGCGGGGGAGGGTACAATGAGCAGTTCTTC. It encodes CASSPSSGGGYNEQFF.

This clonotype was seen only a few times. This sequence joins TRBV5-1 and TRBJ1-1, with D perhaps matching TRBD1 (5 bases). With 5 bases removed from V and 1 base from J, the gap between germline ends came to 15 bases. Germline-derived CDR1 and CDR2 are SGHRS and YFSETQ. The CDR3 extends over 15 amino acids. CDR3 coding DNA: TGCGCCAGCAGGAGGCAGGGTGGGCCGAACACTGAAGCTTTCTTT. Translation: CASRRQGGPNTEAFF.

A few counts support this clonotype. At one of its ends the junction is not consistent with the germline gene, which may arise from a read error. The V gene is TRBV4-3, the J gene TRBJ2-7; the D gene is possibly TRBD1 (7 bases). The CDR3 is made up of 15 amino acids. Germline V gene lookup returns CDR1 LGHNA and CDR2 YSLEER. DNA for the CDR3: TGCACCAGCGGCCAAGAGGAGGGGGCCTCCTACGAGCAGTACTTC. It yields the protein CTSGQEEGASYEQYF.

The chain uses TRBV20-1 and TRBJ2-5, with 13 bases fitting TRBD2. This CDR3 comprises 19 residues. The germline CDR1 and CDR2 sequences are DFQATT and SNEGSKA (reference sequence). The J segment lost 3 bases and the V segment lost 6 bases, leaving 19 bases of the junction unmatched. This chain's CDR3 is CSAERWTSGSLRLKETQYF. The CDR3 DNA follows: TGCAGTGCCGAACGCTGGACTAGCGGGAGCCTACGATTAAAAGAGACCCAGTACTTC.

V is TRBV6-1 and J is TRBJ1-2, with D possibly matching TRBD1 (5 bases). The CDR3 spans 14 residues. Germline assignment: CDR1 MNHNS and CDR2 SASEGT. V dropped 6 bases and J dropped 3 bases, with 14 bases sitting between them. The CDR3 DNA sequence: TGTGCCAGCAGACTGAACAGGTTCTACTATGGCTACACCTTC. This translates into CASRLNRFYYGYTF.

This chain connects TRBV28 to TRBJ1-2; no clear D. The germline V gene has CDR1 MDHEN and CDR2 SYDVKM. The ends were cut back, 5 bases at V and 2 bases at J, with 15 bases in the middle. The length of the CDR3 is 15 residues. CDR3: CASSLASTGNYGYTF. The CDR3 region has the DNA TGTGCCAGCAGTCTCGCCTCGACGGGAAACTATGGCTACACCTTC.

This clonotype occurred many times. This chain uses TRBV7-2 with TRBJ2-1; unclear D gene. V was trimmed by 1 base and J by 2 bases, leaving 9 bases between them. Germline loops: CDR1 SGHTA, CDR2 FQGNSA. The CDR3 has 15 amino acids. The CDR3 DNA sequence: TGTGCCAGCAGCTTAGGCGTGGGGACCTACAATGAGCAGTTCTTC. As protein: CASSLGVGTYNEQFF. The full variable domain, its missing parts supplied by reference TRBV7-2 and TRBJ2-1, is GAGVSQSPSNKVTEKGKDVELRCDPISGHTALYWYRQSLGQGLEFLIYFQGNSAPDKSGLPSDRFSAERTGGSVSTLTIQRTQQEDSAVYLCASSLGVGTYNEQFFGPGTRLTVL.

This clonotype was recorded once. This rearrangement joins TRBV11-2 to TRBJ2-1; TRBD2 agrees at 7 bases. V trimming: 5 bases; J trimming: 5 bases; junction bases outside the gene matches: 9. CDR3 length: 15 amino acids. Germline values: CDR1 SGHAT, CDR2 FQNNGV. The DNA of the CDR3 is TGTGCCAGCAGCCCCCCCGGGACTAACCACAATGAGCAGTTCTTC. It codes for CASSPPGTNHNEQFF.

This clonotype came up a few times. The J gene is TRBJ1-4, the V gene TRBV6-5, with a weak D call TRBD1 (6 bases). Germline loops: CDR1 MNHEY, CDR2 SVGAGI. The CDR3 length is 13 residues. Trimming removed 11 bases at V and 7 bases at J, with 17 bases between. The CDR3 DNA follows: TGTGCCTCCAAGACAGGTGTAATTGAAAAACTGTTTTTT. This encodes CASKTGVIEKLFF.

This clonotype has more than one count but fewer than ten. The genes are TRBV2 and TRBJ2-7; perhaps TRBD1 as D (5 bases). This CDR3 comprises 17 residues. Per the germline V gene, CDR1 is SNHLY and CDR2 is FYNNEI. Trimming took off 3 bases at V and 1 base at J, with 19 bases between the two ends. CDR3 protein: CASSEGLFTDTSYEQYF. The DNA for the CDR3 is TGTGCCAGCAGTGAGGGTCTCTTTACGGACACTTCCTACGAGCAGTACTTC.

V gene TRBV15 combines with J gene TRBJ2-7, with D possibly TRBD1 on 5 matching bases. This CDR3 contains 15 residues. V was clipped by 0 bases and J by 5 bases, with 14 bases between them. CDR1 LNHNV and CDR2 YYDKDF come from the germline V gene (reference sequence). CDR3 DNA: TGTGCCACCAGCAGAGATCTAAGCAGGGTCAACGAGCAGTACTTC. This gives the protein CATSRDLSRVNEQYF.